This T cell receptor beta chain derives from a study of blood T cell repertoires in COVID-19. The table came from immunoSEQ multiplex PCR; TCRdb's copy has only in-frame clones and leaves some out. The table includes roughly 250,000 clones, approximately 86% detected once. The TCR originated in a young woman with acute COVID-19. Material: PBMCs or T cells enriched from blood (not recorded which).

The CDR3 here is CASSYANEAFF. CDR3 bases: TGTGCCAGCAGTTACGCGAACGAAGCTTTCTTT. The chain has TRBV6-5 and TRBJ1-1, with D unresolved. Trimming shortened V by 2 bases and J by 8 bases, and 6 bases separated the two germline ends. The CDR3 spans 11 residues. The germline gives CDR1 MNHEY, CDR2 SVGAGI.